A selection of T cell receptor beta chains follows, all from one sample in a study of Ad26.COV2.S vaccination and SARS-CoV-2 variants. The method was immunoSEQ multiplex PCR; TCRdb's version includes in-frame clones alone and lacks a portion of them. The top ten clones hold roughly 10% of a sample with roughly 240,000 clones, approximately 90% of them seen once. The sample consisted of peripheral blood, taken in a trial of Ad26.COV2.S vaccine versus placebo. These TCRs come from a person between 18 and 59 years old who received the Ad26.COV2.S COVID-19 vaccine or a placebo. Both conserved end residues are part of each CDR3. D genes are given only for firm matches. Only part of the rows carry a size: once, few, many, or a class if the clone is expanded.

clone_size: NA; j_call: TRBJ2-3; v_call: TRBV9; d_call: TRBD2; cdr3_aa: CASSLGGGAPTRTDTQYF; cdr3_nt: TGTGCCAGCAGCTTGGGCGGGGGGGCCCCAACAAGGACAGATACGCAGTATTTT
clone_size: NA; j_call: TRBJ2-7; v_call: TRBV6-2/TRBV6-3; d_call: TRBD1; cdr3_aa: CASSYEGTVTVHEQYF; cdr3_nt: TGTGCCAGCAGTTACGAGGGGACAGTTACCGTCCACGAGCAGTACTTC
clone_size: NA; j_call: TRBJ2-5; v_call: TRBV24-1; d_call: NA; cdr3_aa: CATSPEQMETQYF; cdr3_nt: TGTGCCACCAGTCCTGAGCAGATGGAGACCCAGTACTTC
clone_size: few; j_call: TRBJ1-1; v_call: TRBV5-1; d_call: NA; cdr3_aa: CASSLTRGNTEAFF; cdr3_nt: TGCGCCAGCAGCCTTACAAGAGGAAACACTGAAGCTTTCTTT
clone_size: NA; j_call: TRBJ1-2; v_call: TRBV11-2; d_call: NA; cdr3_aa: CASSLERGLSGGYTF; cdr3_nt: TGTGCCAGCAGCTTAGAACGGGGGCTCTCTGGTGGCTACACCTTC
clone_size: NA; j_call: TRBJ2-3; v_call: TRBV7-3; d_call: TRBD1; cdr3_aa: CASSLDGRGITDTQYF; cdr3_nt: TGTGCCAGCAGCTTAGATGGCAGGGGGATCACAGATACGCAGTATTTT
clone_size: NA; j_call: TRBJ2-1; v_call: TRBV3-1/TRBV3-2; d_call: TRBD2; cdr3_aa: CASSPLAGEGEQFF; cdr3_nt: TGTGCCAGCAGCCCCCTAGCGGGAGAAGGGGAGCAGTTCTTC
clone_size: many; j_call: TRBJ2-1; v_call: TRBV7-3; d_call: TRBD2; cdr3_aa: CASSLNGELAGLNEQFF; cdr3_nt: TGTGCCAGCAGCTTAAACGGGGAGCTAGCGGGCCTCAATGAGCAGTTCTTC
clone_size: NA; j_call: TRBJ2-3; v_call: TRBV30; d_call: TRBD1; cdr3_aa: CAGNRGPGDTQYF; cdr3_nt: TGTGCCGGGAACAGGGGGCCGGGAGATACGCAGTATTTT
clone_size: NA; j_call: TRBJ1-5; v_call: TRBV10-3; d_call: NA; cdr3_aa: CAISESGGGNQPQHF; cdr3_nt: TGTGCCATCAGTGAGTCGGGGGGTGGCAATCAGCCCCAGCATTTT
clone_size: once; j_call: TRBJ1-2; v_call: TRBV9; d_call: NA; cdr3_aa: CASTGPRTYYGYTF; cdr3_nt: TGTGCCAGCACCGGACCGAGGACCTACTATGGCTACACCTTC
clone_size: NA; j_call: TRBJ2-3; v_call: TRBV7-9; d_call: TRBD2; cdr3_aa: CASSPQSGAGRGTQYF; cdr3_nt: TGTGCCAGCAGCCCCCAAAGCGGGGCGGGACGGGGTACGCAGTATTTT
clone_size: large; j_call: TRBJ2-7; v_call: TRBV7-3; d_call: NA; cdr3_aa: CASSSHPSDYEQYF; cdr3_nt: TGTGCCAGCAGCTCACATCCCTCGGACTACGAGCAGTACTTC
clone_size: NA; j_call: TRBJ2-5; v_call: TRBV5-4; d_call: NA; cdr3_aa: CASGRGGQETQYF; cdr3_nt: TGTGCCAGCGGCCGTGGCGGTCAAGAGACCCAGTACTTC
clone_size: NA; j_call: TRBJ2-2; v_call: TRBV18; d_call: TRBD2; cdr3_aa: CASSSEGGLALLPNTGELFF; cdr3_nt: TGTGCCAGCTCAAGTGAGGGGGGACTAGCCCTCCTACCGAACACCGGGGAGCTGTTTTTT
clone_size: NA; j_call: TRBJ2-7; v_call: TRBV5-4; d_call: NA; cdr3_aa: CASSPPGNPDNEQYF; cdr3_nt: TGTGCCAGCAGCCCCCCGGGGAACCCCGACAACGAGCAGTACTTC
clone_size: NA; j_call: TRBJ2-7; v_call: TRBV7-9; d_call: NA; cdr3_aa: CASSLVGKSYEQYF; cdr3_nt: TGTGCCAGCAGCTTAGTTGGCAAGTCCTACGAGCAGTACTTC
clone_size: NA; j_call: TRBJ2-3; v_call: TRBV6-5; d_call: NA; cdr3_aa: CATTRDGGRPDTQYF; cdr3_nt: TGTGCCACCACCCGGGACGGCGGACGGCCAGATACGCAGTATTTT
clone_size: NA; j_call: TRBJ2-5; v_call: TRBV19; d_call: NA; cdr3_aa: CASSIGSGGPQETQYF; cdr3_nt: TGTGCCAGTAGTATCGGCTCGGGGGGCCCCCAAGAGACCCAGTACTTC
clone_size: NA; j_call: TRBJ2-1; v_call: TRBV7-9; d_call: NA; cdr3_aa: CASSLGSEQFF; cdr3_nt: TGTGCCAGCAGCTTAGGAAGTGAGCAGTTCTTC
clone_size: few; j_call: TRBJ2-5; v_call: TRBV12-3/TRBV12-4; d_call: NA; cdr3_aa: CASSLWEEETQYF; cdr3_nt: TGTGCCAGCAGTTTATGGGAAGAAGAGACCCAGTACTTC
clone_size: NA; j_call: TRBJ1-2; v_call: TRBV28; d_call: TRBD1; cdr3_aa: CASSTTGDGYTF; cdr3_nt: TGTGCCAGCAGCACGACAGGGGACGGCTACACCTTC
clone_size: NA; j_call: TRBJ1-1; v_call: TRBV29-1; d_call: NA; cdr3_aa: CSVDGANTEAFF; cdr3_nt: TGCAGCGTTGATGGGGCAAACACTGAAGCTTTCTTT
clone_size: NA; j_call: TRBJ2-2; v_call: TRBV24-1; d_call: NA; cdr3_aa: CATSDDPAGVPGELFF; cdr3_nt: TGTGCCACCAGTGACGACCCGGCAGGGGTCCCCGGGGAGCTGTTTTTT
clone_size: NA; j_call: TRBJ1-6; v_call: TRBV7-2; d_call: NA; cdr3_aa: CASSLRQSNSPLHF; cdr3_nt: TGTGCCAGCAGCTTACGGCAGTCCAATTCACCCCTCCACTTT
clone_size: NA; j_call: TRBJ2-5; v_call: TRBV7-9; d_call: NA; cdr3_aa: CASSLVAEGTQYF; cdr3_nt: TGTGCCAGCAGCTTAGTTGCGGAGGGGACCCAGTACTTC
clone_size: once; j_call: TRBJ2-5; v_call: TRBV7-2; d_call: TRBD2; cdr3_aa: CASSLDGGRARETQYF; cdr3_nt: TGTGCCAGCAGCTTAGATGGCGGGAGGGCCCGGGAGACCCAGTACTTC
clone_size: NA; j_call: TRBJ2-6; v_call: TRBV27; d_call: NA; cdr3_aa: CASSLSFWLGSGANVLTF; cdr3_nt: TGTGCCAGCAGTTTATCTTTCTGGTTAGGGTCTGGGGCCAACGTCCTGACTTTC
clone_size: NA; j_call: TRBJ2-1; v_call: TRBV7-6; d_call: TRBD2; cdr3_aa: CASSQTSGTQNEQFF; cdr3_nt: TGTGCCAGCAGCCAGACTAGCGGGACACAGAATGAGCAGTTCTTC
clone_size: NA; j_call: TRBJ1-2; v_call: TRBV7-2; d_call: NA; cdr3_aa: CASSLEQGNYGYTF; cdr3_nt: TGTGCCAGCAGCTTAGAGCAGGGGAACTATGGCTACACCTTC
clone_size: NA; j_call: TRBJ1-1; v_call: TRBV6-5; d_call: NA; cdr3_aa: CASSYAGGGWTEAFF; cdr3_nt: TGTGCCAGCAGTTACGCGGGGGGCGGATGGACTGAAGCTTTCTTT
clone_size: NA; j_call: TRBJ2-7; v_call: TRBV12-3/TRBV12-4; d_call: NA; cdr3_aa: CASRMDRIYEQYF; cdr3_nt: TGTGCCAGCAGAATGGACAGAATCTACGAGCAGTACTTC
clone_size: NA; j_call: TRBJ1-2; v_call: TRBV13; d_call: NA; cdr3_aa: CASSLVIRQFVYGYTF; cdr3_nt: TGTGCCAGCAGCTTAGTAATTAGACAGTTCGTCTATGGCTACACCTTC
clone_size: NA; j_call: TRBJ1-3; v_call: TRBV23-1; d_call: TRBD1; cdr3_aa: CASSQPRQGQNTIYF; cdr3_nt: TGCGCCAGCAGTCAACCAAGACAGGGACAAAACACCATATATTTT
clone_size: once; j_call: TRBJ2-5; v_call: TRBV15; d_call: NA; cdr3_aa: CATTMYSQETQYF; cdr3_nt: TGTGCCACCACCATGTACAGCCAAGAGACCCAGTACTTC
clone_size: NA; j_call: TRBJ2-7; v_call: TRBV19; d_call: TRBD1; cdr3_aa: CATGTAYEQYF; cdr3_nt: TGTGCCACTGGGACAGCCTACGAGCAGTACTTC
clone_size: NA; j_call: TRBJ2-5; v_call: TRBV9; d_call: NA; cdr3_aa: CASSVQGSETQYF; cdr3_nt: TGTGCCAGCAGCGTACAGGGGTCGGAGACCCAGTACTTC
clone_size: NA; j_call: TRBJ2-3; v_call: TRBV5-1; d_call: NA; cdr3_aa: CASSSSPDTQYF; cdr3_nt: TGCGCCAGCAGCTCGAGTCCAGATACGCAGTATTTT
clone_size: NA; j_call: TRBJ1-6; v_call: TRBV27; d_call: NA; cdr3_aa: CATKDLVGLSSYNSPLHF; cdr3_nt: TGTGCTACAAAGGATTTAGTGGGATTGAGCTCCTATAATTCACCCCTCCACTTT
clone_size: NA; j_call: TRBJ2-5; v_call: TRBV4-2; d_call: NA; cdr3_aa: CASSQGRTESETQYF; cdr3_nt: TGTGCCAGCAGCCAAGGCAGAACTGAGAGTGAGACCCAGTACTTC
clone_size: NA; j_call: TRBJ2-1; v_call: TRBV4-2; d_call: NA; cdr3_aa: CASSQDPGTVNEQFF; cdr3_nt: TGTGCCAGCAGCCAAGACCCAGGGACGGTCAATGAGCAGTTCTTC
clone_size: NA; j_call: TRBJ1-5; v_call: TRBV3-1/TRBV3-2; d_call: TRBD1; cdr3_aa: CTGEQWHF; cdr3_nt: TGTACAGGGGAGCAGTGGCATTTT
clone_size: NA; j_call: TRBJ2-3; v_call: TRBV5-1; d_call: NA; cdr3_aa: CASSLDLTDTQYF; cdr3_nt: TGCGCCAGCAGCTTGGACCTTACAGATACGCAGTATTTT
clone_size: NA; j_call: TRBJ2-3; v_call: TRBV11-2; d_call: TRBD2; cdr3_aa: CASSGWTSGRADTQYF; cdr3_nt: TGTGCCAGCAGCGGGTGGACTAGCGGGAGGGCAGATACGCAGTATTTT
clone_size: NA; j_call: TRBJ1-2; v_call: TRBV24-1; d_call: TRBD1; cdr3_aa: CATSDFGDRGWSGYTF; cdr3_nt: TGTGCCACCAGTGATTTCGGGGACAGGGGCTGGTCTGGCTACACCTTC
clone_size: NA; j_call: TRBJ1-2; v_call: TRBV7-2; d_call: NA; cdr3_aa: CASSPRGGLNYGYTF; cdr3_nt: TGTGCCAGCAGCCCTAGGGGGGGGCTTAACTATGGCTACACCTTC
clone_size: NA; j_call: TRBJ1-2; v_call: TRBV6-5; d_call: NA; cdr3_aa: CACSDTNYGYTF; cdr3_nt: TGTGCCTGCTCGGACACGAACTATGGCTACACCTTC
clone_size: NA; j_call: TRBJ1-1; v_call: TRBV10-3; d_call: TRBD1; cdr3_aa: CAIRGTGGNTEAFF; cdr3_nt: TGTGCCATCAGAGGGACAGGGGGAAACACTGAAGCTTTCTTT
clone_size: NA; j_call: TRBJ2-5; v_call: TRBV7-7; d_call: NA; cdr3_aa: CASSLDLGRTQYF; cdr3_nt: TGTGCTAGCAGCTTAGACCTGGGGAGGACCCAGTACTTC
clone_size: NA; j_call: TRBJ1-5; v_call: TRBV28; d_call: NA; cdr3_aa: CASSFSTGTSNQPQHF; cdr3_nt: TGTGCCAGCAGTTTTTCAACAGGGACCAGCAATCAGCCCCAGCATTTT
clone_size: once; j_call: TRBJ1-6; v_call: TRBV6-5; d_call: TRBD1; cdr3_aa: CASSNHGQGYSPLHF; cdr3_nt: TGTGCCAGCAGTAACCATGGACAGGGATATTCACCCCTCCACTTT
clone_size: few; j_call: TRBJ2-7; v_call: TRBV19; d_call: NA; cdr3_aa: CASSILVSASASYEQYF; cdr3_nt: TGTGCCAGTAGTATCCTGGTGTCGGCTAGCGCCTCCTACGAGCAGTACTTC
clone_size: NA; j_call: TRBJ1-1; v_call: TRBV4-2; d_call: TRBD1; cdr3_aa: CASSRTGQGGTEAFF; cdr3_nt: TGTGCCAGCAGCCGGACGGGACAGGGGGGCACTGAAGCTTTCTTT
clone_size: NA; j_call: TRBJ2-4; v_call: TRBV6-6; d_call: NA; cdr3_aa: CASSYGGPKNIQYF; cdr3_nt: TGTGCCAGCAGTTACGGGGGCCCCAAAAACATTCAGTACTTC
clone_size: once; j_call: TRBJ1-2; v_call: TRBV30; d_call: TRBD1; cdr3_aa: CAWSPGTGWGYTF; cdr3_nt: TGTGCCTGGAGCCCTGGGACAGGGTGGGGCTACACCTTC
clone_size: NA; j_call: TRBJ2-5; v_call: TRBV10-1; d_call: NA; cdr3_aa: CASSSAGAQGTQYF; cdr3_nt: TGCGCCAGCAGTTCCGCCGGGGCCCAGGGGACCCAGTACTTC
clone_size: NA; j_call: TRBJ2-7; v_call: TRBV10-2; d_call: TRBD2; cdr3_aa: CASIRGGSIEQYF; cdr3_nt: TGCGCCAGCATTCGGGGAGGGTCAATCGAGCAGTACTTC
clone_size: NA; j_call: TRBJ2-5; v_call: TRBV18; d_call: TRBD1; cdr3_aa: CASSTALDRSKETQYF; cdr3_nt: TGTGCCAGCTCAACCGCACTGGACAGGTCCAAAGAGACCCAGTACTTC
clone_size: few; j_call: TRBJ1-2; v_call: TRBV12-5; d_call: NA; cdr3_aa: CASNGYTF; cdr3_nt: TGTGCTAGTAACGGCTACACCTTC